This T cell receptor (beta chain) was retrieved from a study of blood T cell repertoires in COVID-19. V was clipped by 0 bases and J by 10 bases; unmatched bases: 9. Germline CDR1 reads SGHTA; CDR2 reads FQGNSA. CDR3 size: 15 residues. Profiling relied on immunoSEQ multiplex PCR, and the TCRdb table lists in-frame clones only, not all of them. This sample yields some 150,000 clones, of which around 76% are seen a single time; more than 7.5% belongs to the top ten. The chain carries TRBV7-2 and TRBJ2-1; the match to TRBD2 covers 7 bases. This receptor was identified in a woman in her seventies with acute or convalescent COVID-19. Sequenced sample: peripheral blood. The CDR3 nucleotides are TGTGCCAGCAGCTTAGCTTTAGCGGGCGTCCCCGAGCAGTTCTTC. Translating gives CASSLALAGVPEQFF.